The 8 T cell receptor beta chains below were found in one sample sequenced in a study of blood T cell repertoires in COVID-19 (dated by TCRdb to about 2020). Library prep was done by the immunoSEQ multiplex PCR assay. TCRdb provides this immuneACCESS table in a form limited to in-frame rearrangements. Some clones are lacking; in checked studies, under half of them reflect an unresolved V gene, and why the rest are absent is not known. This sample lists about 180,000 clones; 70% to 90% were detected once. The ten largest clones represent 5.5% to 8% of the sample. Sequencing was done on a sample of peripheral blood. Receptors were obtained from a man older than 75 with COVID-19, enrolled during active disease.

The V and J genes are TRBV7-9 and TRBJ1-1; the D gene is possibly TRBD1 (5 bases). V was shortened by 0 bases and J by 6 bases, with 8 bases between the two germline ends. CDR1 and CDR2 from the germline V gene are SEHNR and FQNEAQ (reference sequence). CDR3 length: 13 amino acids. In DNA, the CDR3 is TGTGCCAGCAGCTTAGCAGCGGGGGCTGAAGCTTTCTTT. Its protein product is CASSLAAGAEAFF.

The chain couples TRBV18 to TRBJ1-1; maybe TRBD1 (6 bases). The CDR3 totals 12 residues. Trimming stripped 3 bases from V and 11 bases from J, with 13 bases between. CDR1 and CDR2 (germline): KGHSH, LQKENI. CDR3 coding DNA: TGTGCCAGCTCACCCTTACAGGGTGAGGCTTTCTTT. Its protein product is CASSPLQGEAFF.

This chain connects TRBV5-5 to TRBJ2-5; D is unresolved. V lost 0 bases, J lost 3 bases, and 9 bases lay in between. The length of the CDR3 is 14 residues. Germline V lookup: CDR1 SGHKS, CDR2 YYEKEE (reference sequence). CDR3 sequence reads: CASSLGEQKETQYF. The DNA of the CDR3 is TGTGCCAGCAGCTTGGGTGAACAGAAAGAGACCCAGTACTTC.

The rearrangement joins TRBV4-1 to TRBJ1-2; TRBD1 matches at 8 bases. The CDR3 spans 14 residues. CDR1 and CDR2 (germline): MGHRA, YSYEKL. The ends lost 4 bases at V and 6 bases at J; junction bases unmatched: 7. CDR3 sequence: CASSLPAGGHGYTF. For the CDR3, the DNA is TGCGCCAGCAGCCTTCCCGCAGGGGGCCATGGCTACACCTTC.

The chain employs TRBV4-2 and TRBJ1-1, with 7 bases that match TRBD1. Per the germline V gene, CDR1 is LGHNA and CDR2 is YNFKEQ. The CDR3 contains 16 residues. V shed 3 bases, J shed 4 bases, and the junction held 11 bases outside the gene matches. CDR3 loop: CASSHDRQGRGTEAFF. As DNA, the CDR3 is TGTGCCAGCAGCCACGACCGACAGGGACGGGGCACTGAAGCTTTCTTT.

The rearrangement joins TRBV29-1 to TRBJ2-5; 8 positions agree with TRBD2. The CDR3 loop spans 14 amino acids. CDR1 SQVTM and CDR2 ANQGSEA come from the germline V gene. V was clipped by 2 bases and J by 5 bases; unmatched bases: 7. The CDR3 loop reads CSVESNPGGETQYF. In DNA form, the CDR3 reads TGCAGCGTTGAATCCAATCCGGGGGGGGAGACCCAGTACTTC.

V is TRBV15 and J is TRBJ1-1; possible D gene TRBD1, 5 bases. Germline loops: CDR1 LNHNV, CDR2 YYDKDF (reference sequence). The CDR3 is 14 amino acids. V was cut by 3 bases and J by 6 bases, with 14 bases left in between. The CDR3 protein is CATSRTTDISEAFF. The CDR3 nucleotides are TGTGCCACCAGCAGGACGACGGACATTTCTGAAGCTTTCTTT.

The chain uses TRBV6-5 and TRBJ1-4; TRBD1 is a possible D gene (6 bases). Trimming removed 3 bases from V and 7 bases from J, with 15 bases in between. Germline V lookup: CDR1 MNHEY, CDR2 SVGAGI. The CDR3 contains 15 residues. The CDR3 DNA is TGTGCCAGCAGTTATAGGGGGGGGGCGGTTGAAAAACTGTTTTTT. Protein product: CASSYRGGAVEKLFF.